This passage covers 19 T cell receptor beta chains from one sample sequenced in a study of cytomegalovirus exposure and HLA in healthy donors. Using immunoSEQ multiplex PCR, the repertoire was profiled, and TCRdb retains in-frame clones only, with some absent. Here the sample spans a few hundred thousand clones, 85% to 90% being singletons. Input material: PBMCs. Receptors were obtained from a young woman in good health and CMV-seronegative.

V is TRBV30 and J is TRBJ2-5, with 11 bases that match TRBD2. Germline CDR1 is GTSNPN and CDR2 is SVGIG (reference sequence). V was clipped by 0 bases and J by 5 bases; unmatched bases: 8. This CDR3 is 16 amino acids long. The CDR3 coding sequence is TGTGCCTGGAGTGTAGTTAGCGGGAGGGCGTGGGAGACCCAGTACTTC. This gives the protein CAWSVVSGRAWETQYF.

The V call is TRBV4-1, the J call TRBJ2-7; the D gene is possibly TRBD2 (6 bases). The CDR3 contains 15 residues. Germline loops: CDR1 MGHRA, CDR2 YSYEKL. Trimming stripped 1 base from V and 3 bases from J, with 13 bases between. CDR3 sequence reads: CASSQAPTGLYEQYF. CDR3 in DNA: TGCGCCAGCAGCCAAGCCCCGACGGGACTCTACGAGCAGTACTTC.

The J gene is TRBJ1-1, the V gene TRBV4-1; a possible D gene is TRBD1 (6 bases). The V end was cut by 2 bases, the J end by 3 bases, with 22 bases between. This CDR3 is 18 amino acids long. Germline-derived CDR1 and CDR2 are MGHRA and YSYEKL. CDR3 region: CASSQKPGQGIRDTEAFF. The CDR3 DNA reads as TGCGCCAGCAGCCAAAAACCGGGTCAGGGGATTCGGGACACTGAAGCTTTCTTT.

The J gene is TRBJ2-1, the V gene TRBV6-1; the D gene is possibly TRBD2 (5 bases). Germline V gene lookup returns CDR1 MNHNS and CDR2 SASEGT. The length of the CDR3 is 13 residues. V gave up 7 bases and J gave up 9 bases, with 16 bases separating them. The CDR3 nucleotides read TGTGCCAGCAAGGGCGGGCCCGGCCTTGAGCAGTTCTTC. Translated, it gives CASKGGPGLEQFF.

The rearrangement links TRBV4-2 to TRBJ1-5, with D unclear. V lost 1 base and J 2 bases, leaving 15 bases between the germline ends. This CDR3 comprises 17 residues. Looked up from germline, CDR1 is LGHNA and CDR2 is YNFKEQ. The CDR3 loop is CASSQARGLDRNQPQHF. The DNA for the CDR3 is TGTGCCAGCAGCCAAGCCCGCGGTTTGGATCGCAATCAGCCCCAGCATTTT.

This clone has more than one count but fewer than ten. This chain connects TRBV28 to TRBJ1-5, with a possible D match to TRBD1 (5 bases). The germline CDR1 and CDR2 sequences are MDHEN and SYDVKM. With 8 bases removed from V and 2 bases from J, the gap between germline ends came to 19 bases. The CDR3 runs to 16 residues. The CDR3 is CASRRGRSQGNQPQHF. For the CDR3, the DNA is TGTGCCAGCCGGAGGGGCAGAAGCCAAGGCAATCAGCCCCAGCATTTT.

This chain connects TRBV27 to TRBJ1-5; TRBD1 aligns across 9 bases. Germline trimming cut 5 bases from V and 5 bases from J; bases unmatched to any gene: 10. The CDR3 sequence is 16 residues long. CDR1 MNHEY and CDR2 SMNVEV come from the germline V gene (reference sequence). The CDR3 coding sequence is TGTGCCAGCAGTGACTCGGGACAGGGTTCGTATCAGCCCCAGCATTTT. It codes for CASSDSGQGSYQPQHF.

CDR3 sequence (DNA): TGTGCCAGCAGTTTCTTAGGGACAGGGGACACTGAAGCTTTCTTT. This gives the protein CASSFLGTGDTEAFF. V and J are TRBV6-5 and TRBJ1-1, with 10 bases identical to TRBD1. CDR1 is MNHEY, CDR2 SVGAGI, per germline. After removal of 4 bases from V and 3 bases from J, the junction contained 5 bases not matched to a gene. The CDR3 totals 15 residues.

This chain joins TRBV2 and TRBJ1-1, with 8 positions matching TRBD1. V was clipped by 3 bases and J by 5 bases; unmatched bases: 5. Germline V gene lookup returns CDR1 SNHLY and CDR2 FYNNEI. The CDR3 covers 14 residues. The CDR3 DNA is TGTGCCAGCAGTGACCGGGACAGGTGGACTGAAGCTTTCTTT. Its protein product is CASSDRDRWTEAFF.

J is TRBJ2-7 and V is TRBV7-9; 8 positions agree with TRBD1. Germline-derived CDR1 and CDR2 are SEHNR and FQNEAQ (reference sequence). Trimming took 3 bases from V and 5 from J; bases not matched to a gene: 9. The CDR3 has 15 residues. As DNA, the CDR3 is TGTGCCAGCAGCTTTGCCGAGACAGGGGCCCACGAGCAGTACTTC. Translating gives CASSFAETGAHEQYF.

The V gene is TRBV27, the J gene TRBJ2-7; D call uncertain. Germline V CDR1 and CDR2: MNHEY, SMNVEV (reference sequence). The CDR3 is 15 residues long. Deletions cut 7 bases from V and 1 base from J, with 17 bases between. CDR3 nucleotide sequence: TGTGCCAGCACCCCCCTGGGCGCAATGTCCTACGAGCAGTACTTC. This codes for CASTPLGAMSYEQYF.

The CDR3 spells CASTLGSSYNEQFF. The DNA of the CDR3 is TGTGCCAGTACCCTTGGGAGCTCCTACAATGAGCAGTTCTTC. The chain joins TRBV19 to TRBJ2-1; perhaps TRBD2 as D (5 bases). From germline, CDR1 is LNHDA and CDR2 SQIVND (reference sequence). V lost 7 bases and J 0 bases, leaving 10 bases between the germline ends. This CDR3 has 14 amino acids. The variable domain in full, completed from reference TRBV19 and TRBJ2-1, reads DGGITQSPKYLFRKEGQNVTLSCEQNLNHDAMYWYRQDPGQGLRLIYYSQIVNDFQKGDIAEGYSVSREKKESFPLTVTSAQKNPTAFYLCASTLGSSYNEQFFGPGTRLTVL.

The chain joins TRBV6-1 to TRBJ2-1; the D gene is possibly TRBD2 (5 bases). Trimming shortened V by 5 bases and J by 4 bases, and 15 bases separated the two germline ends. This CDR3 is built from 15 residues. Germline values: CDR1 MNHNS, CDR2 SASEGT. The CDR3: CASSPRAAPYNEQFF. CDR3 sequence (DNA): TGTGCCAGCAGTCCGAGGGCGGCACCTTACAATGAGCAGTTCTTC.

This clone has just one count. The V gene is TRBV9, the J gene TRBJ2-2; D unclear. Germline assignment: CDR1 SGDLS and CDR2 YYNGEE. Trimming removed 2 bases from V and 3 bases from J, with 2 bases in between. There are 12 residues in the CDR3. The CDR3 DNA is TGTGCCAGCAGCGTCGACACCGGGGAGCTGTTTTTT. This translates into CASSVDTGELFF.

J is TRBJ2-3 and V is TRBV7-3, with TRBD2 identical over 7 bases. This CDR3 has 15 amino acids. V was pared by 3 bases and J by 0 bases, with 3 bases of the junction left unmatched. Looked up from germline, CDR1 is SGHTA and CDR2 is FQGTGA. The DNA of the CDR3 is TGTGCCAGCAGCTTCGGGGACTACAGCACAGATACGCAGTATTTT. Translating gives CASSFGDYSTDTQYF.

The chain is built from TRBV25-1 and TRBJ1-5, with 8 positions matching TRBD1. V lost 1 base to trimming and J lost 6 bases; unmatched junction nucleotides: 14. Germline CDR1 reads MGHDK; CDR2 reads SYGVNS. CDR3 length: 18 residues. CDR3 DNA: TGTGCCAGCAGTGAATCGGGTAAGGCAGGGGGCATTGGTCAGCCCCAGCATTTT. Residues: CASSESGKAGGIGQPQHF.

The V call is TRBV4-1, the J call TRBJ2-1; 9 bases are shared with TRBD2. CDR1 and CDR2 from the germline V gene are MGHRA and YSYEKL. This CDR3 spans 16 amino acids. J gave up 4 bases and V 2 bases, and 6 bases lay outside the gene matches. The CDR3 here is CASSQSSGRRYNEQFF. The CDR3 region has the DNA TGCGCCAGCAGCCAAAGTAGCGGGAGACGGTACAATGAGCAGTTCTTC.

Turning to this clone: Other nucleotide sequences in the sample specify the same CDR3. The CDR3 sequence: CASSLGGQNTEAFF. In DNA form, the CDR3 reads TGCGCCAGCAGCTTGGGTGGACAGAACACTGAAGCTTTCTTT. The chain recombines TRBV5-1 with TRBJ1-1, with D tentatively TRBD1 (5 bases). CDR1 and CDR2 (germline): SGHRS, YFSETQ. The CDR3 contains 14 residues. V lost 0 bases and J 1 base, leaving 7 bases between the germline ends.

The chain carries TRBV11-2 and TRBJ2-7, with D tentatively TRBD1 (6 bases). The germline gives CDR1 SGHAT, CDR2 FQNNGV. The CDR3 covers 18 residues. Trimming pared 4 bases from V and 6 bases from J, leaving 28 bases between. The CDR3 sequence: CASSWILDPGHRNSEQYF. The CDR3 DNA reads as TGTGCCAGCAGCTGGATTCTGGACCCGGGACATCGGAATAGCGAGCAGTACTTC.